This T cell receptor beta chain came from a study of CD8+CD57+ T cells in acquired aplastic anemia. At the level of the study: Isolated CD4+ and CD8+ cells, once sorted, yielded DNA averaging around 3.3 ug. Where healthy donors were concerned, CD4+ cells averaged roughly 11 million reads.

This clonotype has only a few counts. Its antigen is unknown. For CDR3 and TCR beta VDJ profiling, genomic DNA was the template used. TCRdb re-derived calls from the reads in MiXCR, one entry per CDR3 protein. The sample lists hundreds of thousands of distinct CDR3 sequences; about two thirds were seen once. The CDR3 contains 11 residues. Trimming removed 3 bases at V and 3 bases at J, with 3 bases between. CDR1 is SGHTA, CDR2 FQGNSA, per germline. General observations from the study: Statistical testing detected no significant gap in CD8+ Simpson's diversity between patients and controls. The same twenty-nine CD8+ CDR3 sequences occurred in patients and in controls.

Input material: sorted CD4+, CD8+, or CD8+CD57+ T cells (not recorded which) from PBMCs. The clonotype originates from a human donor in good health, serving as a control. The chain joins TRBV7-2 to TRBJ2-7; unclear D gene. CDR3 bases: TGTGCCAGCAGCTTTCACTACGAGCAGTACTTC. As protein: CASSFHYEQYF.